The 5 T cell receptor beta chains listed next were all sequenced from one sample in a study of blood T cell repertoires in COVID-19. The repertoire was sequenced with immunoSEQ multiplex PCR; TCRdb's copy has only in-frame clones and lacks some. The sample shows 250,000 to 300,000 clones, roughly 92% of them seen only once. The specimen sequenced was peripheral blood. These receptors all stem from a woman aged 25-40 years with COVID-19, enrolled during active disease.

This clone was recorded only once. The CDR3 loop is CASRSMEGGLAGGPKETQYF. The CDR3 nucleotides read TGTGCAAGTCGCTCCATGGAGGGGGGACTAGCGGGAGGGCCGAAAGAGACCCAGTACTTC. V usage is TRBV12-2 and J usage is TRBJ2-5; the table's TRBD2 call for D was not verified on the DNA. TRBV12-2 is described as a pseudogene. The CDR3 loop spans 20 amino acids.

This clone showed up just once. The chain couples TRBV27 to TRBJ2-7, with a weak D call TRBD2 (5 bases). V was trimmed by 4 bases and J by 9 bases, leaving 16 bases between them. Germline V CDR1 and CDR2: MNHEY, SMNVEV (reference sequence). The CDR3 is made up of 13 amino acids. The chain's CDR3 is CASSSREGDAQYF. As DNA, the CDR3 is TGTGCCAGCAGTTCCCGAGAGGGCGACGCGCAGTACTTC.

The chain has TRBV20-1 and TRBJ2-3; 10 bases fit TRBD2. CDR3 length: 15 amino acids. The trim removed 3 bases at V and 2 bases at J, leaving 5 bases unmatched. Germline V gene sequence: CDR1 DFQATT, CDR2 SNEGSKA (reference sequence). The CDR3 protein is CSASPLAGATDTQYF. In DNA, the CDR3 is TGCAGTGCTAGTCCCCTAGCGGGAGCCACAGATACGCAGTATTTT.

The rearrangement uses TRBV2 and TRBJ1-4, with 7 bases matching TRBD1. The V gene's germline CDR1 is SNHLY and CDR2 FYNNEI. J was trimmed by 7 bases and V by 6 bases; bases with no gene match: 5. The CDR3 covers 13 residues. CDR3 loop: CASRVEGAEKLFF. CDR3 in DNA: TGTGCCAGCAGGGTTGAGGGGGCTGAAAAACTGTTTTTT.

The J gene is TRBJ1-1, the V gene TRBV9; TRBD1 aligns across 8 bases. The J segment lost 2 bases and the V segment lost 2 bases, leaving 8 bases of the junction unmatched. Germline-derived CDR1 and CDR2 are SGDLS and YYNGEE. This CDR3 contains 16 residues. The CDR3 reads CASSVNPTGGNTEAFF. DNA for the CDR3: TGTGCCAGCAGCGTCAATCCCACAGGGGGAAACACTGAAGCTTTCTTT.